The T cell receptor (beta chain) described here comes from a study of tissue T cells after allogeneic stem cell transplantation. Study-wide background: Several unmodified and three CD34-selected T-cell-depleted grafts went to graft-versus-host disease patients. Tissue samples with histologically apparent lymphocytes on H&E review were prioritized for sequencing. Whole-study findings and limits: Across patients, clones rarely overlapped, yet motif clusters were shared tissue-specifically.

Survey-depth TCRbeta CDR3 sequencing reported V/J genes and productive frequencies. Only in-frame clones appear in the TCRdb table, and some are missing; sequencing was by immunoSEQ multiplex PCR. The table includes 130 to 150 clones, about 77% detected once. Germline V gene lookup returns CDR1 SEHNR and CDR2 FQNEAQ (reference sequence). V lost 4 bases and J 2 bases, leaving 18 bases between the germline ends. The CDR3 is 16 residues long. Regarding this clone: The antigen remains undetermined.

V gene TRBV7-9 combines with J gene TRBJ2-7; TRBD1 might be the D (6 bases). Source: descending colon tissue, taken at autopsy. The clonotype originates from a female patient aged 40-69 years with steroid-refractory graft-versus-host disease after an allogeneic stem cell transplant. These T cells may partly come from the graft donor. CDR3: CASSSPPRQVTYEQYF. CDR3 bases: TGTGCCAGCAGCTCCCCGCCACGACAGGTAACCTACGAGCAGTACTTC.